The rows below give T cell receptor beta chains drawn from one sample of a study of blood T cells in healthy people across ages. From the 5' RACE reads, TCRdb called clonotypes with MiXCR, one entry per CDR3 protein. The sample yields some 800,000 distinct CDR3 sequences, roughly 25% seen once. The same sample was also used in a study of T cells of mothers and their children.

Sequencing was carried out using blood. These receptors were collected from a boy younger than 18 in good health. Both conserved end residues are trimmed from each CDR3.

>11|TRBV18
ASSRTRNTEAF
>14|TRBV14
ASSQVPGVTTDTQY
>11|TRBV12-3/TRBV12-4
ASSTTNQETQY
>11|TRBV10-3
ATSGWLTYEQY
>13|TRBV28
ASSFRARGSETQY
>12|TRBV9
ASSVDGNSGELF
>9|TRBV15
ATSGSGEAF
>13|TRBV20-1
SARPIGGRYNEQF
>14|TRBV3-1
ASSQRGGGYNSPLH
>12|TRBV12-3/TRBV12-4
ASQKVLSYNEQF
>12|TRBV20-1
SAPPGDGYNEQF
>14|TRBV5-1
ASSLSGSGGNQPQH
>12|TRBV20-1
SARDIGSTYEQY
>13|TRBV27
ASSLSSGSPARQY
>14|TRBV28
ASSGGLAGGAYEQY
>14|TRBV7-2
ASSLVDLTSTDTQY
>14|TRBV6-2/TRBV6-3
ASSYSSEGTQETQY